This T cell receptor beta chain was sequenced during a study of T cells in Graves' hyperthyroidism and ophthalmopathy (dated by TCRdb to between 2018 and 2021). A note on the overall study: Peripheral blood samples were taken at initial diagnosis, before any treatment was given. To identify distinguishing TCR V-J signatures, a discovery cohort of about a hundred patients was used, comprising roughly 45 with Graves' ophthalmopathy and approximately 57 with stable Graves' hyperthyroidism. Prospective prediction of ophthalmopathy was tested in an independent validation cohort consisting of fewer than 20 hyperthyroidism patients and over 15 patients who later progressed to ophthalmopathy. For training and testing, the roughly 100 patients in the discovery cohort were randomly divided in a 7:3 ratio. In addition, the study compared T-cell repertoires in thyroid tissue and in blood from over 5 Graves' hyperthyroidism patients. After blood sampling, hyperthyroidism patients were treated with methimazole at a starting dose of 30 mg daily, and ophthalmopathy patients were treated with high-dose intravenous methylprednisolone. According to the paper, TCR Vbeta CDR3 sequencing was carried out on roughly 130 peripheral blood samples, which came from 40 to 45 ophthalmopathy, approximately 78 hyperthyroidism and roughly 17 progressor patients.

The TCR beta CDR3 regions were amplified from the RNA transcripts. The first round of RT-PCR for the TCR CDR3 was performed with the HTBI primer set and the Qiagen OneStep RT-PCR kit. The libraries were constructed in a second round of multiplex PCR and then size-selected and purified. The libraries were sequenced on an Illumina HiSeq2000 using paired-end 100 bp reads. The study's own analysis went as follows. SOAPnuke was used to process the raw data, with reads discarded if the reads contained adapters or uncalled bases, had a mean Phred below 15, or lacked an exact constant-primer or identifier match. COPE v1.2.5 was used to merge high-quality paired reads, and clonotypes were defined as unique nucleotide sequences. MiTCR v1.1 was used to align the clonotypes against IMGT TRBV, TRBD and TRBJ reference segments. Only V-J combinations with frequency above 0.0001, covering 99.2% of repertoires, were analysed. A TCS score was defined as the ratio of F50 (clonal expansion) to E x V (chaos), with BLOSUM62-based TCRdist applied between CDR3 peptides within each V-J. Welch's t-statistics and random forest reduced fewer than 600 V-J features to around 14, which were used in a naive Bayes classifier (R e1071). Using fastp trimming at Q25 and MiXCR clonotype assembly, TCRdb reanalyzed the public sequencing data and kept in-frame beta chains. For every CDR3 protein sequence, its rows merge into one entry that carries the most common genes and DNA. The authors' filters were not applied to this entry. The sample table lists 400,000 or so distinct CDR3 sequences, about 15% of them with a count of one. About 20% of the sample is in the top ten clones.

In the ophthalmopathy patients, disease was moderately to severely active, with a Clinical Activity Score of 3 or more, a NOSPECS grade of 4 or more, and a duration of less than 3 months. Exclusion was applied to patients with uncontrolled infections, other autoimmune diseases, pregnancy or lactation. Diagnoses were established on the basis of clinical symptoms, serum thyroxine and TRAb, thyroid ultrasound, and orbital computed tomography. Ficoll-Paque density gradient centrifugation was used to isolate PBMCs from around 10 ml of fresh peripheral blood. Total RNA was extracted using Trizol reagent, and RNA quality was assessed on an Agilent 2100 Bioanalyzer. Points the paper makes about the study in general: Most expanded thyroid clonotypes (frequency above 0.001) were also detected in blood, a finding suggesting that blood repertoires may reflect thyroid immune responses. During validation, the model predicted progression to ophthalmopathy a median of about 6.5 months ahead of onset, with 70.59% sensitivity and 72% to 80% specificity. A 13 V-J signature model separated ophthalmopathy from stable hyperthyroidism, with around 90% sensitivity and roughly 84% specificity in cross-validation and 80%/75% in testing. Sample size was not statistically predetermined, and blinding of investigators to group allocation was not performed.

Taken from the germline V gene, the CDR1 and CDR2 loops are SGHTA and FQGTGA. V trim: 5 bases; J trim: 7 bases; unmatched bases: 12. Taken from cysteine to phenylalanine, the CDR3 has 16 residues. Only the CDR3 part of the read is kept: 48 bases, read in frame from the first base. This clonotype showed up many times. What this receptor recognizes is not known. No much larger clone exists at a distance of one base, and base qualities are not known. The chain links TRBV7-3 with TRBJ2-7, and TRBD1 matches 12 of the central bases. This TCR derives from a woman in her twenties or thirties with Graves' ophthalmopathy. The specimen was blood. In nucleotides, the sequence is TGTGCCAGCAGCGCTGGGGGGGGACAGGGGGCGCGGGAGCAGTACTTC. It translates as CASSAGGGQGAREQYF.